This TCR beta chain was captured in a study of breast tumors, draining lymph nodes, adjacent tissues. From the multiplex PCR reads, TCRdb called clonotypes with MiXCR, one entry per CDR3 protein. Among some 100,000 distinct CDR3 sequences, around 20% were seen once, and the ten largest hold roughly 1.3%. The study's findings and limits: That most tumor T cells come from lymph nodes remained unproven. Compared with lymph nodes, tumors were less diverse; compared with nontumor tissue, more. Findings are consistent with lymph node origin and intratumoral expansion of most tumor T cells.

Turning to this clonotype: The target antigen is unknown. It may be a read error: a sequence one base away is much more abundant.

The CDR3 has 12 amino acids. Looked up from germline, CDR1 is LNHDA and CDR2 is SQIVND (reference sequence). The lymph nodes were axillary draining lymph nodes from breast cancer patients. Sequenced input: axillary lymph node tissue. The rearrangement joins TRBV19 to TRBJ2-3; D not certain. With the DNA end fitting TRBJ1-5 better, the J assignment may be wrong. This sequence was found in a female donor with breast cancer. Some clones in this sample may be carry-over from other donors' samples. CDR3 region: CATPIGGDTQHF. CDR3 nucleotide sequence: TGTGCCACTCCGATAGGAGGAGATACGCAGCATTTT.